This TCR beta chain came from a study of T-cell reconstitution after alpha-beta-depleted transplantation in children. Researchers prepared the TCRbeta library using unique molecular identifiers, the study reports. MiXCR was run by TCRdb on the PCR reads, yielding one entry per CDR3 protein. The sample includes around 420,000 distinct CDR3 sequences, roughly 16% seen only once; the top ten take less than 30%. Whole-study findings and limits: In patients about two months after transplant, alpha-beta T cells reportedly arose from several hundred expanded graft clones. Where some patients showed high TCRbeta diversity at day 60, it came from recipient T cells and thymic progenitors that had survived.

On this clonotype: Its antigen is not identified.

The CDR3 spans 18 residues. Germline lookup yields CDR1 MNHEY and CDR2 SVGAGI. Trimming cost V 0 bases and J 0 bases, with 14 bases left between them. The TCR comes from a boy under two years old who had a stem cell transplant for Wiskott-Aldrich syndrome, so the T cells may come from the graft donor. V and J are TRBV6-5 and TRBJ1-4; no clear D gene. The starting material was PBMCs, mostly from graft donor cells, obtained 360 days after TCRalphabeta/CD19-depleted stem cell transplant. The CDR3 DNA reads TGTGCCAGCAGTTACTCGAAACCGAGAGTTGCAACTAATGAAAAACTGTTTTTT. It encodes CASSYSKPRVATNEKLFF.